This T cell receptor (beta chain) was identified during a study of T cell responses to AZD1222 COVID-19 vaccine. Across the whole study: Analyses pooled second doses at about 4 or about 12 weeks.

As to this clone: What it recognizes is unknown.

Only in-frame clones appear in the TCRdb table, and some are missing; sequencing was by immunoSEQ multiplex PCR. In the table there are some 80,000 clones, around 86% of which are singletons. Trimming cost V 4 bases and J 5 bases; bases outside gene matches: 11. Germline loops: CDR1 WSHSY, CDR2 SAAADI. This CDR3 region has 17 residues. General study points: After the peak T cell response, and only then, were repertoires sampled. Along spike, vaccine-associated CD4 TCRs were found throughout, with dominance at 160-218 and 743-854.

This TCR came from an adult in good health. The genes are TRBV10-2 and TRBJ2-2; TRBD2 agrees at 9 bases. Specimen: peripheral blood, collected on day 0 of AZD1222 vaccination. The CDR3 coding sequence is TGCGCCAGCAGTGTTCTCGCGGGGGGGCCTAGGACCGGGGAGCTGTTTTTT. It is translated as CASSVLAGGPRTGELFF.